Included here is one T cell receptor (beta chain) sequence, with context. Adult Caucasians living in Nashville, Tennessee made up all of the donors. Some clones are missing from TCRdb's copy, which holds only in-frame ones; the method was immunoSEQ multiplex PCR. The sample gives roughly 1 million clones, about 74% of which show up once; about 1.5% is in the top ten. This sample is drawn from a study of shared clonotypes between healthy human individuals. Study summary: For every donor, three CD4 naive, three CD4 memory, two CD8 naive and one CD8 memory plates were used.

Germline V gene lookup returns CDR1 SGHTA and CDR2 FQGNSA. This CDR3 region has 14 residues. Trimming stripped 1 base from V and 4 bases from J, with 10 bases between. The sequenced material came from memory CD4+ T cells sorted from blood. As to subset: CD45RA-negative fraction. The chain is built from TRBV7-2 and TRBJ1-2; perhaps TRBD1 as D (5 bases). The receptor was derived from a man between 18 and 35 years old in good health. CDR3 amino acids: CASSLGGSSYGYTF. CDR3 in DNA: TGTGCCAGCAGCTTAGGGGGCTCTAGCTATGGCTACACCTTC.